This T cell receptor (beta chain) comes out of a study of shared clonotypes between healthy human individuals. Background on the study: A donor's plate count was three for CD4 naive and three for CD4 memory; CD8 naive had two and CD8 memory one.

Germline values: CDR1 SGDLS, CDR2 YYNGEE. The junction had 11 bases not matched to a gene; V was cut back by 4 bases and J by 3 bases. This CDR3 is built from 16 residues. Only in-frame clones appear in the TCRdb table, and some are missing; sequencing was by immunoSEQ multiplex PCR. Here the sample spans around 1.9 million clones, 93% being singletons. Naivety among CD8 cells was defined by CD45RO negativity and positive CCR7 selection, thereby excluding terminally differentiated effector memory CD45RA+ cells. The study drew all its donors from Caucasian adults living in Nashville, Tennessee. The chain combines TRBV9 with TRBJ2-7; 9 bases are shared with TRBD2. This clonotype originated in a man aged 18 to 30 in good health. Some clones in this sample may be carry-over from other donors' samples. Sequencing was performed on naive CD8+ T cells from PBMCs. CDR3 bases: TGTGCCAGCAGCCCCCGCCTAGCGGGGTCTATCTACGAGCAGTACTTC. Translated: CASSPRLAGSIYEQYF.